This record looks at one TCR beta chain sequence and its context. The sample originates from a study of technical replicates of blood from a few donors. The CDR3 sequence is 20 residues long. The germline V and J ends were trimmed by 5 bases and 0 bases, with 27 bases remaining between them. Germline-derived CDR1 and CDR2 are MNHEY and SMNVEV (reference sequence). The table came from immunoSEQ multiplex PCR; TCRdb's copy has only in-frame clones and leaves some out. The sample shows about 70,000 clones, about 90% of them seen only once. The TCR sequence derives from a human donor in good health. Some clones in this sample may be carry-over from other donors' samples. Material: PBMCs. This chain links TRBV27 with TRBJ2-3; D unclear. CDR3 sequence reads: CASSPHLPGEAASSTDTQYF. The DNA for the CDR3 is TGTGCCAGCAGTCCACATCTTCCCGGAGAGGCGGCGTCGAGCACAGATACGCAGTATTTT.